The entry below gives a single T cell receptor (beta chain) sequence along with its context. The antigen is not known. This entry is derived from a study of shared clonotypes between healthy human individuals. The overall study: Per donor, three plates held CD4 naive cells, three held CD4 memory, two held CD8 naive and one held CD8 memory. General study findings and limits: Sampling included only blood; tissue repertoires likely differ.

The CDR3 consists of 18 residues. V lost 7 bases, J lost 0 bases, and 16 bases stayed unmatched. Clones were sequenced by immunoSEQ multiplex PCR, and TCRdb holds only the in-frame ones, with some missing. The sample lists roughly 2,500,000 clones; approximately 93% were seen once. Sequencing was performed on naive CD4+ T cells from PBMCs. Subset specified: CD45RA+ positively selected. The TCR comes from a man younger than 35 in good health. Some clones in this sample may be carry-over from other donors' samples. The chain links TRBV23-1 to TRBJ2-3; 7 bases match TRBD1. TRBV23-1 is identified as an open reading frame with a role that is uncertain. The CDR3 bases are TGCGCCAGCATTACCCAGGACAGGCCACAAAGAAGCACAGATACGCAGTATTTT. Amino acids: CASITQDRPQRSTDTQYF.